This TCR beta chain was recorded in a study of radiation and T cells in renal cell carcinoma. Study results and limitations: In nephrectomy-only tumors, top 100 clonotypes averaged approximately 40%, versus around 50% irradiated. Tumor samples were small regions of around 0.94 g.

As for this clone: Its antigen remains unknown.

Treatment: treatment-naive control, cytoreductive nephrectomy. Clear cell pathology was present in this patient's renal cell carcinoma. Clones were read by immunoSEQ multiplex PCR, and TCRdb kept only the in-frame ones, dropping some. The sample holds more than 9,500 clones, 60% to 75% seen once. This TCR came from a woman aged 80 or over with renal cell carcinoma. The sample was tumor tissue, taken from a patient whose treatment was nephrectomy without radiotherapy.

In nucleotides, the CDR3 is TGTGCCAGTACCCCGAGGTGGAGGAACACTGAAGCTTTCTTT. Its protein is CASTPRWRNTEAFF. The chain joins TRBV19 to TRBJ1-1; D gene uncertain. CDR3 length: 14 amino acids. V was shortened by 7 bases and J by 1 base, with 13 bases between the two germline ends. Germline loops: CDR1 LNHDA, CDR2 SQIVND (reference sequence).